This T cell receptor beta chain is from a study of blood T cell repertoires in COVID-19. Study-level background: Nucleic acid was either cDNA or gDNA, and it came from T cells, B-cell-depleted T cells, or PBMCs.

The germline V and J ends were trimmed by 4 bases and 0 bases, with 10 bases remaining between them. CDR1 is MNHEY and CDR2 is SVGAGI in the germline V gene. The CDR3 contains 15 residues. As originally analysed: Scientists estimated how many nucleated cells there were by amplifying reference gene primers. Assay: immunoSEQ multiplex PCR; the TCRdb copy retains only in-frame clones and omits some. The V and J calls and clone size were taken over from that table, and D and trimming were inferred from the DNA. Here the sample spans approximately 150,000 clones, roughly 80% being singletons. The sequencing input was peripheral blood. The chain is built from TRBV6-5 and TRBJ2-1, with D possibly matching TRBD2 (5 bases). The sequence was collected from a human donor in a cohort sampled during active COVID-19. The DNA for the CDR3 is TGTGCCAGCAGTTTACTAGGAGACTCCTACAATGAGCAGTTCTTC. Amino acid sequence: CASSLLGDSYNEQFF.